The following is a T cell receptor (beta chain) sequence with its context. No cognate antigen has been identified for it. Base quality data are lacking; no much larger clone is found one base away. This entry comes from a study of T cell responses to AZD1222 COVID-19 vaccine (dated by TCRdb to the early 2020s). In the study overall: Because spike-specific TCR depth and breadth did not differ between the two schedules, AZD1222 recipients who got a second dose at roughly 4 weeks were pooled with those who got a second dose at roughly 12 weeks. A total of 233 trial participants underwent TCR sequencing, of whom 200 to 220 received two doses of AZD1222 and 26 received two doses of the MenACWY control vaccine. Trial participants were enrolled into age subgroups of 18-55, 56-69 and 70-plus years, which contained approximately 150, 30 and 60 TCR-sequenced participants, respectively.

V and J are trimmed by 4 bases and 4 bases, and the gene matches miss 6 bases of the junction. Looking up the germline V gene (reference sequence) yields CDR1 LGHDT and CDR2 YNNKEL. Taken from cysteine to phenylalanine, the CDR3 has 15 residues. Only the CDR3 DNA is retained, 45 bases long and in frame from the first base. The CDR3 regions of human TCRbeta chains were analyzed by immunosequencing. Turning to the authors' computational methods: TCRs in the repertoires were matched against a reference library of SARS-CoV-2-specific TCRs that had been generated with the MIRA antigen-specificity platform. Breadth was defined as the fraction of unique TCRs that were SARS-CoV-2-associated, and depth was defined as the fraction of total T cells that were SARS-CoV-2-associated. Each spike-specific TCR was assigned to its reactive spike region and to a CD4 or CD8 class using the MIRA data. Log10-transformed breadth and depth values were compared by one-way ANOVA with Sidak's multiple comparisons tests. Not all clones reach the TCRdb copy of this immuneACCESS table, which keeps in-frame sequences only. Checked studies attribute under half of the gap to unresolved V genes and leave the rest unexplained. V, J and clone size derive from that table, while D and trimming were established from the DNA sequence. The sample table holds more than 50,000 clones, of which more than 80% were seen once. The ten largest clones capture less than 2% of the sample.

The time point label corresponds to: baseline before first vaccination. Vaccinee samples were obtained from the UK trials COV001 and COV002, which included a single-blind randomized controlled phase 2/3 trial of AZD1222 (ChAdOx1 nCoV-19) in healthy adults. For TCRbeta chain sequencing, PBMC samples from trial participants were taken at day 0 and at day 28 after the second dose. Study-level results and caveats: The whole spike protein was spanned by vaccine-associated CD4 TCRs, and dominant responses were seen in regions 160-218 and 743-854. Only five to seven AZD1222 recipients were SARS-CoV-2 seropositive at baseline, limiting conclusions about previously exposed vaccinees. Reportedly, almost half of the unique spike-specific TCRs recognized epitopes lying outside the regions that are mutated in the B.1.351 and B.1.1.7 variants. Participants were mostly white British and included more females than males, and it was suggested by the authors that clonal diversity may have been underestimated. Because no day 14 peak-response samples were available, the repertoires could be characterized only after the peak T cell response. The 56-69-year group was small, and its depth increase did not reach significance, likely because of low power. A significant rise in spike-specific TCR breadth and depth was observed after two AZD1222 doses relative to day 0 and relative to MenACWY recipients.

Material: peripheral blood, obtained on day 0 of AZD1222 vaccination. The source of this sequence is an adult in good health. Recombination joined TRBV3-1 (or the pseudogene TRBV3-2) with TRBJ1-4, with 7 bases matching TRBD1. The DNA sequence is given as TGTGCCAGCAGCCTAGGGACAGTGATTAATGAAAAACTGTTTTTT. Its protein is CASSLGTVINEKLFF.